Below are 15 T cell receptor beta chains sequenced from a single sample in a study of T cell responses to AZD1222 COVID-19 vaccine. Assay: immunoSEQ multiplex PCR; the TCRdb copy retains only in-frame clones and omits some. The data hold over 45,000 clones, with around 89% observed a single time. Source: peripheral blood, taken 28 days after the second AZD1222 dose. The receptors were sampled from an adult who received the AZD1222 COVID-19 vaccine.

The rearrangement links TRBV7-8 to TRBJ1-6; no definite D call. The germline CDR1 and CDR2 sequences are SGHVS and FQNEAQ. This CDR3 is built from 16 residues. Trimming took 4 bases from V and 5 from J, leaving 15 bases between them. The CDR3 loop is CASSSLNLFDNSPLHF. The CDR3 nucleotides are TGTGCCAGCAGCTCCCTTAACCTCTTCGATAATTCACCCCTCCACTTT. Variable domain in full (rest from reference TRBV7-8 and TRBJ1-6): GAGVSQSPRYKVAKRGQDVALRCDPISGHVSLFWYQQALGQGPEFLTYFQNEAQLDKSGLPSDRFFAERPEGSVSTLKIQRTQQEDSAVYLCASSSLNLFDNSPLHFGNGTRLTVT.

The chain couples TRBV7-2 to TRBJ1-2; D gene ambiguous. This CDR3 has 14 amino acids. The germline V and J ends were trimmed by 2 bases and 4 bases, with 11 bases remaining between them. Germline V lookup: CDR1 SGHTA, CDR2 FQGNSA. Written as DNA, the CDR3 is TGTGCCAGCAGCTTAAAAGACGGTGGCTATGGCTACACCTTC. As protein: CASSLKDGGYGYTF.

The chain has TRBV28 and TRBJ1-1; TRBD1 agrees at 10 bases. CDR3 length equals 16 residues. The V and J ends lost 7 bases and 11 bases, in that order; junction bases with no gene match: 19. Germline V gene data show CDR1 as MDHEN and CDR2 as SYDVKM. The CDR3 sequence is CASNGGSGDRGLLAFF. The CDR3 coding sequence is TGTGCCAGCAACGGCGGTTCCGGGGACAGGGGTTTATTGGCTTTCTTT.

This sequence joins TRBV2 and TRBJ2-3, with 14 bases that match TRBD2. CDR1 is SNHLY, CDR2 FYNNEI, per germline. There are 16 residues in the CDR3. V was pared by 7 bases and J by 2 bases, with 5 bases of the junction left unmatched. In DNA, the CDR3 is TGTGCCAGCACAGGGACTAGCGGGAGAGACACAGATACGCAGTATTTT. This codes for CASTGTSGRDTDTQYF. The full variable domain, in which reference TRBV2 and TRBJ2-3 provide the parts outside the CDR3, is EPEVTQTPSHQVTQMGQEVILRCVPISNHLYFYWYRQILGQKVEFLVSFYNNEISEKSEIFDDQFSVERPDGSNFTLKIRSTKLEDSAMYFCASTGTSGRDTDTQYFGPGTRLTVL.

This chain uses TRBV19 with TRBJ1-2; D is unresolved. The CDR3 runs to 14 residues. V lost 3 bases and J lost 4, with 12 bases in between. Germline V gene lookup returns CDR1 LNHDA and CDR2 SQIVND (reference sequence). The CDR3 DNA reads TGTGCCAGTAGTATGTTTCCGGGAGGCTATGGCTACACCTTC. This translates into CASSMFPGGYGYTF.

This chain links TRBV6-2 or TRBV6-3 with TRBJ1-5; D not resolved. This CDR3 comprises 13 residues. CDR1 and CDR2 (germline): MNHEY, SVGEGT. The V gene lost 2 bases and the J gene lost 4 bases, with 6 bases spanning the gap. DNA of the CDR3: TGTGCCAGCAGTTACGGCAGAAATCAGCCCCAGCATTTT. Protein product: CASSYGRNQPQHF.

V and J are TRBV2 and TRBJ2-2; D not certain. V lost 3 bases, J lost 0 bases, and 11 bases lay in between. The CDR3 has 16 residues. Germline values: CDR1 SNHLY, CDR2 FYNNEI. The CDR3 is CASSDAVAANTGELFF. The DNA of the CDR3 is TGTGCCAGCAGTGACGCGGTAGCAGCGAACACCGGGGAGCTGTTTTTT.

J is TRBJ2-1 and V is TRBV6-2 or TRBV6-3, with TRBD2 matching 7 bases. The V segment lost 5 bases and the J segment 13 bases; nucleotides outside the gene matches: 14. This CDR3 is built from 14 residues. Germline lookup yields CDR1 MNHEY and CDR2 SVGEGT. The chain's CDR3 is CASSDPGRELSQFF. CDR3 coding DNA: TGTGCCAGCAGTGACCCGGGGCGGGAGTTGAGTCAGTTCTTC.

The chain recombines TRBV18 with TRBJ2-5, with TRBD2 identical over 7 bases. In germline, CDR1 is KGHSH, CDR2 LQKENI. V lost 6 bases to trimming and J lost 1 base; unmatched junction nucleotides: 14. The CDR3 has 17 residues. DNA for the CDR3: TGTGCCAGCTCCATGGAGGGCGGGAGATTCCCCCAAGAGACCCAGTACTTC. The encoded protein is CASSMEGGRFPQETQYF.

This clone was observed once. The genes are TRBV3-1 (or the pseudogene TRBV3-2) and TRBJ2-5; D is perhaps TRBD2 (6 bases). The CDR3 is made up of 16 amino acids. CDR1 LGHDT and CDR2 YNNKEL come from the germline V gene (reference sequence). With 4 bases removed from V and 5 bases from J, the gap between germline ends came to 20 bases. The CDR3 loop is CASSPYLTAGRETQYF. For the CDR3, the DNA is TGTGCCAGCAGCCCCTACCTAACGGCGGGGCGGGAGACCCAGTACTTC.

The chain combines TRBV5-4 with TRBJ2-7, with TRBD2 identical over 10 bases. The V segment lost 0 bases and the J segment 0 bases; nucleotides outside the gene matches: 9. CDR1 and CDR2 (germline): SGHNT, YYREEE (reference sequence). There are 18 residues in the CDR3. This chain's CDR3 is CASSLAPSGSPSSYEQYF. The CDR3 bases are TGTGCCAGCAGCTTGGCGCCTAGCGGGAGCCCTAGCTCCTACGAGCAGTACTTC.

The chain carries TRBV7-3 and TRBJ2-2, with D maybe TRBD1 (6 bases). The germline V gene encodes CDR1 SGHTA and CDR2 FQGTGA. Trimming shortened V by 5 bases and J by 6 bases, and 10 bases separated the two germline ends. CDR3 length: 13 residues. CDR3 residues: CASSTQGPGELFF. For the CDR3, the DNA is TGTGCCAGCAGCACACAGGGCCCCGGGGAGCTGTTTTTT.

This chain uses TRBV24-1 with TRBJ2-7; 9 nucleotides match TRBD1. Germline CDR1 and CDR2: KGHDR and SFDVKD. The V gene end was trimmed by 6 bases and the J gene end by 4 bases; junction bases not matched to a gene: 6. The CDR3 consists of 14 residues. The chain's CDR3 is CATSPGQGFYEQYF. CDR3 sequence (DNA): TGTGCCACCAGTCCGGGACAGGGTTTTTACGAGCAGTACTTC.

V gene TRBV18 combines with J gene TRBJ1-4; 8 bases agree with TRBD1. The CDR3 has 13 residues. Per the germline V gene, CDR1 is KGHSH and CDR2 is LQKENI. Trimming took 6 bases from V and 7 from J; bases not matched to a gene: 4. CDR3 DNA: TGTGCCAGCTCCAGGACAGGGTTTGAAAAACTGTTTTTT. Amino acid sequence: CASSRTGFEKLFF.

The chain joins TRBV5-1 to TRBJ2-5, with 13 bases aligning to TRBD2. The V gene's germline CDR1 is SGHRS and CDR2 YFSETQ. The CDR3 has 17 amino acids. With 2 bases clipped from V and 5 bases from J, the junction kept 9 bases outside the gene matches. CDR3 in amino acids: CASSLRLAGGREETQYF. DNA of the CDR3: TGCGCCAGCAGCTTAAGACTAGCGGGGGGCCGGGAGGAGACCCAGTACTTC. Full variable domain (remainder filled in from reference TRBV5-1 and TRBJ2-5): KAGVTQTPRYLIKTRGQQVTLSCSPISGHRSVSWYQQTPGQGLQFLFEYFSETQRNKGNFPGRFSGRQFSNSRSEMNVSTLELGDSALYLCASSLRLAGGREETQYFGPGTRLLVL.